These 30 T cell receptor beta chains share one sample of origin, sequenced in a study of T cells in Graves' hyperthyroidism and ophthalmopathy. TCR beta CDR3 regions were amplified from RNA. HTBI primers were the set used in a first-round RT-PCR of the TCR CDR3. In TCRdb, the multiplex PCR reads were re-called with MiXCR into one record per CDR3 protein. The repertoire holds 400,000 to 500,000 distinct CDR3 sequences, roughly 15% seen once, with 5% to 6.5% in the top ten. Sequencing was performed on blood. The receptors come from a woman aged 18-29 years with Graves' hyperthyroidism.

The rearrangement uses TRBV6-5 and TRBJ2-1; 11 positions match TRBD2. V lost 1 base, J lost 7 bases, and 3 bases stayed unmatched. This CDR3 contains 15 residues. The germline V gene has CDR1 MNHEY and CDR2 SVGAGI. CDR3 sequence reads: CASSYYSGRANEQFF. The CDR3 DNA follows: TGTGCCAGCAGTTACTATAGCGGGAGGGCAAATGAGCAGTTCTTC.

This clonotype was counted ten times or more. The rearrangement links TRBV12-3 or TRBV12-4 to TRBJ2-3, with D perhaps given as TRBD1 or TRBD2 (5 bases each). The V end was cut by 8 bases, the J end by 2 bases, with 20 bases between. The CDR3 length is 16 residues. The CDR3: CASSRRDGRLTDTQYF. The CDR3 DNA is TGTGCCAGCTCCCGCAGGGACGGAAGACTCACAGATACGCAGTATTTT.

This clonotype was recorded a few times. This sequence joins TRBV12-3 or TRBV12-4 and TRBJ2-1; unclear D gene. The CDR3 has 13 amino acids. Between the trimmed V and J ends, which lost 5 bases and 9 bases, there was a span of 14 bases. Here the CDR3 reads CASSPQPLGEQFF. For the CDR3, the DNA is TGTGCCAGCAGTCCACAGCCATTGGGTGAGCAGTTCTTC.

This clonotype was counted many times. The chain recombines TRBV11-2 with TRBJ2-5; TRBD1 matches 12 bases. J gave up 5 bases and V 1 base, and 14 bases lay outside the gene matches. CDR3 length: 19 amino acids. Germline values: CDR1 SGHAT, CDR2 FQNNGV. The CDR3, as DNA: TGTGCCAGCAGCTTAGCCGGGACAGGGGGCGCGAAAGGGTGGGAGACCCAGTACTTC. It specifies CASSLAGTGGAKGWETQYF.

The sample holds a few counts of this clonotype. V usage is TRBV27 and J usage is TRBJ2-7, with TRBD1 identical over 11 bases. CDR1 and CDR2 from the germline V gene are MNHEY and SMNVEV (reference sequence). This CDR3 spans 15 amino acids. Trimming removed 5 bases from V and 3 bases from J; junction bases left unmatched: 6. CDR3 in DNA: TGTGCCAGCAGTCCAAGGGACAGGGGGGACTACGAGCAGTACTTC. Its protein product is CASSPRDRGDYEQYF.

This clonotype was picked up many times. V gene TRBV28 combines with J gene TRBJ2-1; possibly TRBD1 for D (6 bases). Trimming cost V 2 bases and J 9 bases, with 17 bases left between them. The CDR3 length is 15 residues. Germline V CDR1 and CDR2: MDHEN, SYDVKM. CDR3 amino acids: CASSLGGVFSGEQFF. In nucleotides, the CDR3 is TGTGCCAGCAGTTTAGGGGGCGTTTTTTCCGGTGAGCAGTTCTTC.

This clonotype was counted many times. J is TRBJ1-1 and V is TRBV6-1; the D gene is possibly TRBD1 (6 bases). Germline V CDR1 and CDR2: MNHNS, SASEGT. This CDR3 has 11 amino acids. The V end lost 6 bases, the J end lost 11 bases, and 13 bases lay between the germline ends. The CDR3 is CASRNRVRAFF. CDR3 nucleotide sequence: TGTGCCAGCAGAAACAGGGTGAGGGCTTTCTTT.

The genes are TRBV27 and TRBJ2-1; 11 positions agree with TRBD2. The germline gives CDR1 MNHEY, CDR2 SMNVEV (reference sequence). This CDR3 is 15 amino acids long. J lost 10 bases, V lost 4 bases, and 9 bases had no gene match. In nucleotides, the CDR3 is TGTGCCAGCAGTTCCGTGCCGGGACTAGCGGTGGAGCAGTTCTTC. This codes for CASSSVPGLAVEQFF.

About this clonotype: A much larger clonotype is one base distant, so this may be a read error. Here the CDR3 omits its conserved ending phenylalanine or tryptophan, so a read error is the likely source. The rearrangement joins TRBV11-1 to TRBJ2-7; no clear D. The CDR3 length is 14 residues. The germline V gene encodes CDR1 SGHAT and CDR2 FQDESV (reference sequence). V shed 2 bases and J shed 0 bases, with 8 bases lying between them. Here the CDR3 reads CASSLLVSSYEQYL. The CDR3 DNA is TGTGCCAGCAGCTTACTGGTTAGCTCCTACGAGCAGTACCTC.

In its sample, this clonotype was seen many times. The V and J genes are TRBV6-1 and TRBJ2-2; 10 bases align to TRBD1. The CDR3 covers 16 residues. Germline lookup yields CDR1 MNHNS and CDR2 SASEGT. The J segment lost 6 bases and the V segment lost 1 base, leaving 5 bases of the junction unmatched. CDR3 nucleotide sequence: TGTGCCAGCAGTGAAGTTGGGGACAGGGGACCCGGGGAGCTGTTTTTT. This codes for CASSEVGDRGPGELFF.

This clonotype was observed a handful of times. The rearrangement links TRBV6-1 to TRBJ1-2; D gene uncertain. Germline lookup yields CDR1 MNHNS and CDR2 SASEGT. The V end lost 7 bases, the J end lost 5 bases, and 17 bases lay between the germline ends. There are 14 residues in the CDR3. The CDR3 sequence: CASNAGGTIYGYTF. CDR3 DNA: TGTGCCAGCAACGCAGGAGGAACGATATATGGCTACACCTTC.

This CDR3 is CAWSGTPGAGAGELFF. The CDR3 DNA sequence: TGTGCCTGGAGTGGTACCCCAGGGGCGGGCGCCGGGGAGCTGTTTTTT. This rearrangement joins TRBV30 to TRBJ2-2; a possible D gene is TRBD1 (6 bases). Trimming shortened V by 1 base and J by 6 bases, and 18 bases separated the two germline ends. Germline CDR1 and CDR2: GTSNPN and SVGIG (reference sequence). There are 16 residues in the CDR3.

This clonotype showed up many times. The chain carries TRBV11-2 and TRBJ2-1, with D maybe TRBD2 (5 bases). The CDR3 covers 13 residues. Germline CDR1 reads SGHAT; CDR2 reads FQNNGV. V lost 2 bases, J lost 8 bases, and 10 bases lay in between. DNA of the CDR3: TGTGCCAGCAGCTTATACGGACTTCATGAGCAGTTCTTC. Translating it yields CASSLYGLHEQFF.

The sample holds many counts of this clonotype. The chain is built from TRBV3-1 and TRBJ2-3, with D unclear. In germline, CDR1 is LGHDT, CDR2 YNNKEL (reference sequence). V lost 3 bases and J lost 6, with 16 bases in between. CDR3 length equals 15 residues. The CDR3 spells CASSHGPTNTDTQYF. CDR3 bases: TGTGCCAGCAGCCATGGGCCTACCAATACGGATACGCAGTATTTT.

This chain uses TRBV5-8 with TRBJ1-6; 7 nucleotides match TRBD1. Trimming cost V 1 base and J 9 bases; bases outside gene matches: 10. This CDR3 has 16 residues. Germline-derived CDR1 and CDR2 are SGHTS and YDEGEE. This CDR3 reads CASSLRVSAGGSPLHF. CDR3 nucleotide sequence: TGTGCCAGCAGCTTGCGAGTCTCGGCAGGGGGTTCACCCCTCCACTTT.

This clonotype was observed at least ten times. The chain joins TRBV10-3 to TRBJ1-1; no definite D call. Germline V gene lookup returns CDR1 ENHRY and CDR2 SYGVKD. V lost 4 bases and J 1 base, leaving 7 bases between the germline ends. CDR3 length equals 13 residues. The CDR3 spells CAISGRENTEAFF. The CDR3, as DNA: TGTGCCATCAGTGGAAGGGAGAACACTGAAGCTTTCTTT.

The chain uses TRBV5-5 and TRBJ2-1, with 15 bases aligning to TRBD2. The trim removed 2 bases at V and 1 base at J, leaving 7 bases unmatched. Germline V gene lookup returns CDR1 SGHKS and CDR2 YYEKEE (reference sequence). The CDR3 sequence is 19 residues long. CDR3 nucleotides: TGTGCCAGCAGCTTCCGGACTAGCGGGAGGGCCTGGTCCTACAATGAGCAGTTCTTC. Protein: CASSFRTSGRAWSYNEQFF.

As for this clonotype: It may be a read error: a sequence one base away is much more abundant. The V and J genes are TRBV2 and TRBJ2-3; 8 bases are shared with TRBD2. The J segment lost 4 bases and the V segment lost 6 bases, leaving 9 bases of the junction unmatched. Germline V gene sequence: CDR1 SNHLY, CDR2 FYNNEI. This CDR3 has 15 amino acids. The chain's CDR3 is CASRLDSGDADTQYF. The CDR3 region has the DNA TGTGCCAGCAGGTTGGATAGCGGGGACGCAGATACGCAGTATTTT. The full variable domain, completed using reference TRBV2 and TRBJ2-3, is EPEVTQTPSHQVTQMGQEVILRCVPISNHLYFYWYRQILGQKVEFLVSFYNNEISEKSEIFDDQFSVERPDGSNFTLKIRSTKLEDSAMYFCASRLDSGDADTQYFGPGTRLTVL.

This clonotype was recorded at least ten times. The gene calls are TRBV19 and TRBJ2-7, with D perhaps being TRBD1 or TRBD2 (6 bases each). V was pared by 5 bases and J by 0 bases, with 14 bases between. CDR1 is LNHDA, CDR2 SQIVND, per germline (reference sequence). This CDR3 has 15 residues. The CDR3 DNA reads TGTGCCAGTAGTGTGCGGGGACACCCCTCCTACGAGCAGTACTTC. This translates into CASSVRGHPSYEQYF.

This clonotype was counted at least ten times. The gene calls are TRBV6-1 and TRBJ2-3; D is perhaps TRBD2 (6 bases). Germline V gene lookup returns CDR1 MNHNS and CDR2 SASEGT. The V gene lost 0 bases and the J gene lost 6 bases, with 13 bases spanning the gap. The CDR3 runs to 15 residues. For the CDR3, the DNA is TGTGCCAGCAGTGAAGCAGGAGGAGGGAGGGATACGCAGTATTTT. Translating gives CASSEAGGGRDTQYF.

This clonotype was seen many times. The rearrangement uses TRBV27 and TRBJ2-7; 8 bases align to TRBD2. Germline CDR1 is MNHEY and CDR2 is SMNVEV (reference sequence). The V gene end was trimmed by 6 bases and the J gene end by 3 bases; junction bases not matched to a gene: 7. The CDR3 runs to 14 residues. The CDR3 DNA sequence: TGTGCCAGCAGCTTGCTGGCGGGAGGCTACGAGCAGTACTTC. As protein: CASSLLAGGYEQYF.

This clonotype came up many times. The chain has TRBV2 and TRBJ1-5; a possible D gene is TRBD1 (5 bases). This CDR3 is 14 amino acids long. Germline V gene lookup returns CDR1 SNHLY and CDR2 FYNNEI. V lost 7 bases and J lost 3, with 13 bases in between. CDR3 in DNA: TGTGCCAGCACCGGGACCCTGAACAATCAGCCCCAGCATTTT. This codes for CASTGTLNNQPQHF.

This clonotype occurred many times. This chain links TRBV7-2 with TRBJ1-1; D call uncertain. CDR3 length equals 14 residues. Germline assignment: CDR1 SGHTA and CDR2 FQGNSA. V lost 3 bases and J lost 4, with 12 bases in between. The CDR3 DNA sequence: TGTGCCAGCAGCTTTGGAGGGTTGAGCACTGAAGCTTTCTTT. It is translated as CASSFGGLSTEAFF. Combining the CDR3 with reference TRBV7-2 and TRBJ1-1 gives the whole variable domain GAGVSQSPSNKVTEKGKDVELRCDPISGHTALYWYRQSLGQGLEFLIYFQGNSAPDKSGLPSDRFSAERTGGSVSTLTIQRTQQEDSAVYLCASSFGGLSTEAFFGQGTRLTVV.

CDR3 sequence: CASSTIVTVTNEQFF. CDR3 in DNA: TGTGCCAGTAGTACGATAGTGACAGTCACCAATGAGCAGTTCTTC. The V and J genes are TRBV19 and TRBJ2-1; weak D call: TRBD1 (5 bases). CDR3 length: 15 amino acids. Trimming took off 4 bases at V and 6 bases at J, with 16 bases between the two ends. Germline V gene sequence: CDR1 LNHDA, CDR2 SQIVND (reference sequence).

There are many counts of this clonotype. Here the CDR3 DNA reads TGTGCCAGCAGTGGGACGGCCCGAAGCTACACCTTC. It is translated as CASSGTARSYTF. The chain combines TRBV28 with TRBJ1-2; D is possibly TRBD1 (5 bases). Trimming left V 5 bases short and J 9 bases short, with 13 bases between. Germline V gene data show CDR1 as MDHEN and CDR2 as SYDVKM. CDR3 length: 12 residues.

This chain links TRBV28 with TRBJ2-3; 13 bases fit TRBD2. The length of the CDR3 is 17 residues. In germline, CDR1 is MDHEN, CDR2 SYDVKM. The trim removed 4 bases at V and 4 bases at J, leaving 8 bases unmatched. As DNA, the CDR3 is TGTGCCAGCAGTTCACCGAGACTAGCGGGAGGCGCAGATACGCAGTATTTT. Amino acids: CASSSPRLAGGADTQYF.

The V and J genes are TRBV20-1 and TRBJ2-7; 9 bases agree with TRBD1. The ends lost 6 bases at V and 4 bases at J; junction bases unmatched: 13. This CDR3 has 15 amino acids. Germline-derived CDR1 and CDR2 are DFQATT and SNEGSKA (reference sequence). CDR3 DNA sequence: TGCAGTGCCCCCGACCCCGACAGGGGGGTTTACGAGCAGTACTTC. It translates to CSAPDPDRGVYEQYF.

This chain's CDR3 is CSASQDTEAFF. Here the CDR3 DNA reads TGCAGTGCTAGCCAAGACACTGAAGCTTTCTTT. The rearrangement uses TRBV20-1 and TRBJ1-1, with D unresolved. The CDR3 totals 11 residues. Deletions cut 3 bases from V and 3 bases from J, with 5 bases between. From germline, CDR1 is DFQATT and CDR2 SNEGSKA (reference sequence).

This clonotype was recorded many times. V gene TRBV12-3 or TRBV12-4 combines with J gene TRBJ1-1; D is possibly TRBD1 (6 bases). The CDR3 length is 15 residues. Trimming removed 5 bases from V and 1 base from J, with 14 bases in between. CDR3 nucleotide sequence: TGTGCCAGCAGTGCCCGCGGGACAAGGAACACTGAAGCTTTCTTT. Its protein is CASSARGTRNTEAFF.

This clonotype was counted at least ten times. This rearrangement joins TRBV6-2 or TRBV6-3 to TRBJ2-7; perhaps TRBD1 as D (6 bases). There are 14 residues in the CDR3. Germline V gives CDR1 MNHEY, CDR2 SVGEGT. The V end was cut by 2 bases, the J end by 3 bases, with 11 bases between. CDR3 nucleotide sequence: TGTGCCAGCAGTTACCTAGGACAGATCTACGAGCAGTACTTC. Its translation is CASSYLGQIYEQYF.